Ten or more counts support the clone carrying this TCR beta chain. Its antigen is unknown. This entry belongs to a study of T-cell reconstitution after alpha-beta-depleted transplantation in children. Study-wide findings and caveats: For some patients, TCRbeta diversity was high at day 60 because of recipient T cells and thymic progenitors that survived. There were reportedly several hundred expanded graft clones from which alpha-beta T cells came about two months after transplant. Newly made T cells mostly supplied T-cell counts and diversity one year after transplant.

The germline CDR1 and CDR2 sequences are MNHNS and SASEGT. Germline trimming cut 6 bases from V and 3 bases from J; bases unmatched to any gene: 3. The CDR3 has 14 residues. A TCRbeta library incorporating unique molecular identifiers was prepared. From the PCR reads, TCRdb called clonotypes with MiXCR, one entry per CDR3 protein. This sample carries hundreds of thousands of distinct CDR3 sequences, less than 9.5% of them seen once, and the ten largest clones take 9.1%. The chain carries TRBV6-1 and TRBJ2-1, with TRBD2 matching over 9 bases. This clonotype was obtained from a female patient aged 2-9 years who had a stem cell transplant for Fanconi anemia, so the T cells may come from the graft donor. The sample consisted of peripheral blood, taken 360 days after TCRalphabeta/CD19-depleted stem cell transplant. The CDR3: CASSPSGNYNEQFF. In DNA form, the CDR3 reads TGTGCCAGCAGCCCTAGCGGGAACTACAATGAGCAGTTCTTC.